These 28 T cell receptor beta chains originate from one sample sequenced in a study of regulatory T cells in long-lasting Graves disease (dated by TCRdb to the early 2020s). Reading the label with the study, this specimen's time point is: persistent/refractory GD, antithyroid drugs over 5 years with positive TRAb. RNA was extracted from PBMCs in TRIzol for both TCR sequencing and RNA sequencing. Library method: multiplex PCR. TCRdb records Illumina HiSeq 4000 as the sequencer. TCR beta libraries were built with iRepertoire HTBI primers and Arm-PCR amplification of CDR3 regions. Using fastp trimming at Q25 and MiXCR clonotype assembly, TCRdb reanalyzed the public sequencing data and kept in-frame beta chains. CDR3 protein duplicates are merged, each entry listing the most common genes and DNA. The sample data list around 450,000 distinct CDR3 sequences, and about a fifth of these were observed just once. The ten biggest clones cover roughly 7% of the sample.

The sample was peripheral blood mononuclear cells (PBMCs), taken when the disease was refractory, from a patient treated with antithyroid drugs. The receptors here all came from a female donor with Graves disease.

This clonotype was seen ten or more times. This chain connects TRBV10-3 to TRBJ1-4; tentative D call: TRBD1 (6 bases). This CDR3 comprises 15 residues. Germline V gene lookup returns CDR1 ENHRY and CDR2 SYGVKD. Deletions cut 6 bases from V and 8 bases from J, with 19 bases between. The CDR3 bases are TGTGCCATCAGCCTTACTACAGGGACCGGGGAAAAACTGTTTTTT. This translates into CAISLTTGTGEKLFF.

This clonotype was seen a handful of times. The chain combines TRBV7-8 with TRBJ2-2; D tentatively reads TRBD1 or TRBD2 (7 bases each). This CDR3 region has 18 residues. Trimming took off 3 bases at V and 1 base at J, with 18 bases between the two ends. CDR1 is SGHVS, CDR2 FQNEAQ, per germline. The CDR3 spells CASSFAGGGELNTGELFF. CDR3 DNA: TGTGCCAGCAGCTTCGCAGGGGGGGGCGAATTGAACACCGGGGAGCTGTTTTTT. The full variable domain, completed using reference TRBV7-8 and TRBJ2-2, is GAGVSQSPRYKVAKRGQDVALRCDPISGHVSLFWYQQALGQGPEFLTYFQNEAQLDKSGLPSDRFFAERPEGSVSTLKIQRTQQEDSAVYLCASSFAGGGELNTGELFFGEGSRLTVL.

This clonotype occurred many times. This chain connects TRBV28 to TRBJ1-5; 7 nucleotides align to TRBD1. There are 16 residues in the CDR3. Germline values: CDR1 MDHEN, CDR2 SYDVKM. Losses at the gene ends were 6 bases for V and 0 bases for J; bases not matched to a gene: 8. CDR3 in DNA: TGTGCCAGCAGCCTTCGACAGGGCCCTAGCAATCAGCCCCAGCATTTT. The encoded protein is CASSLRQGPSNQPQHF.

Many counts were recorded for this clonotype. V is TRBV3-1 and J is TRBJ1-2; D is unresolved. The germline gives CDR1 LGHDT, CDR2 YNNKEL (reference sequence). The CDR3 has 13 residues. With 7 bases removed from V and 4 bases from J, the gap between germline ends came to 13 bases. This CDR3 reads CASNSAGFYGYTF. DNA of the CDR3: TGTGCCAGCAACAGCGCGGGTTTCTATGGCTACACCTTC.

This clonotype was counted at least ten times. CDR3 protein: CATGEQETQYF. The CDR3 DNA reads TGTGCCACTGGGGAGCAAGAGACCCAGTACTTC. The V call is TRBV24-1, the J call TRBJ2-5, with D possibly TRBD2 on 5 matching bases. This CDR3 region has 11 residues. With 10 bases removed from V and 2 bases from J, the gap between germline ends came to 7 bases. Germline V gene data show CDR1 as KGHDR and CDR2 as SFDVKD.

This clonotype was counted a few times. The chain joins TRBV19 to TRBJ1-1, with D possibly matching TRBD1 (6 bases). With 4 bases removed from V and 10 bases from J, the gap between germline ends came to 10 bases. Per the germline V gene, CDR1 is LNHDA and CDR2 is SQIVND (reference sequence). This CDR3 spans 11 amino acids. In DNA, the CDR3 is TGTGCCAGTAGTACCGGACAGATAGCTTTCTTT. This codes for CASSTGQIAFF.

This clonotype was seen ten or more times. This chain connects TRBV12-3 or TRBV12-4 to TRBJ2-5; tentative D call: TRBD1 (6 bases). Trimming left V 6 bases short and J 1 base short, with 12 bases between. The CDR3 extends over 14 amino acids. CDR3 loop: CASSRDTSQETQYF. The CDR3 DNA reads TGTGCCAGCAGCCGGGACACCTCCCAAGAGACCCAGTACTTC.

This clonotype was observed a handful of times. The chain links TRBV25-1 to TRBJ2-5; D is perhaps TRBD2 (6 bases). The CDR3 length is 15 residues. The germline V gene encodes CDR1 MGHDK and CDR2 SYGVNS. V was clipped by 1 base and J by 4 bases, with 13 bases between them. The CDR3 bases are TGTGCCAGCAGTGAATCCGGGTGGGGGGTAGAGACCCAGTACTTC. It codes for CASSESGWGVETQYF. Drawing the rest from reference TRBV25-1 and TRBJ2-5, the complete variable domain is EADIYQTPRYLVIGTGKKITLECSQTMGHDKMYWYQQDPGMELHLIHYSYGVNSTEKGDLSSESTVSRIRTEHFPLTLESARPSHTSQYLCASSESGWGVETQYFGPGTRLLVL.

The rearrangement links TRBV7-9 to TRBJ1-2, with a weak D call TRBD1 (6 bases). This CDR3 spans 16 amino acids. From germline, CDR1 is SEHNR and CDR2 FQNEAQ (reference sequence). V was pared by 1 base and J by 8 bases, with 20 bases between. The CDR3 region is CASSLGTYREIRGYTF. The CDR3 nucleotides read TGTGCCAGCAGCTTAGGTACTTACAGGGAGATCCGGGGCTACACCTTC. Full variable domain (remainder filled in from reference TRBV7-9 and TRBJ1-2): DTGVSQNPRHKITKRGQNVTFRCDPISEHNRLYWYRQTLGQGPEFLTYFQNEAQLEKSRLLSDRFSAERPKGSFSTLEIQRTEQGDSAMYLCASSLGTYREIRGYTFGSGTRLTVV.

This clonotype was observed many times. DNA of the CDR3: TGTGCCATCTCAGGAGACACCGGGGAGCTGTTTTTT. Translated: CAISGDTGELFF. V is TRBV10-3 and J is TRBJ2-2; D uncertain. The germline V gene encodes CDR1 ENHRY and CDR2 SYGVKD. The CDR3 sequence is 12 residues long. V gave up 8 bases and J gave up 3 bases, with 7 bases separating them.

There are a few counts of this clonotype. This chain uses TRBV6-5 with TRBJ1-6; 7 bases align to TRBD1. The CDR3 totals 17 residues. Germline loops: CDR1 MNHEY, CDR2 SVGAGI. The V and J ends lost 2 bases and 0 bases, in that order; junction bases with no gene match: 4. The CDR3 DNA follows: TGTGCCAGCAGTTACGACAGGGACAGCTCCTATAATTCACCCCTCCACTTT. It yields the protein CASSYDRDSSYNSPLHF.

V gene TRBV7-6 combines with J gene TRBJ2-7; D could derive from TRBD1 or TRBD2 (5 bases each). CDR3 length: 14 residues. Between the trimmed V and J ends, which lost 1 base and 5 bases, there was a span of 12 bases. Germline V gene sequence: CDR1 SGHVS, CDR2 FNYEAQ. DNA for the CDR3: TGTGCCAGCAGCTTAGGCCTTGAGGGGAACGAGCAGTACTTC. Protein: CASSLGLEGNEQYF.

This clonotype appeared many times. The CDR3 region is CASSHTSGTSGYEQYF. In nucleotides, the CDR3 is TGTGCCAGCAGCCACACATCCGGGACTAGCGGCTACGAGCAGTACTTC. V gene TRBV13 combines with J gene TRBJ2-7, with 11 bases matching TRBD2. CDR1 PRHDT and CDR2 FYEKMQ come from the germline V gene (reference sequence). The ends lost 5 bases at V and 3 bases at J; junction bases unmatched: 9. The CDR3 runs 16 residues.

This clonotype occurred once. The V call is TRBV7-2, the J call TRBJ1-3; D remains unclear. The CDR3 is 15 residues long. V was trimmed by 5 bases and J by 0 bases, leaving 11 bases between them. CDR1 is SGHTA and CDR2 is FQGNSA in the germline V gene. The CDR3 DNA reads TGTGCCAGCAGCGCCCTTGTTAGCTCTGGAAACACCATATATTTT. Translation gives CASSALVSSGNTIYF.

This chain uses TRBV29-1 with TRBJ1-5; possible D gene TRBD1, 5 bases. CDR3 length: 14 amino acids. Germline lookup yields CDR1 SQVTM and CDR2 ANQGSEA. The germline V and J ends were trimmed by 4 bases and 0 bases, with 10 bases remaining between them. The CDR3 DNA follows: TGCAGCGTTGCGGGGGAAGATAGCAATCAGCCCCAGCATTTT. It yields the protein CSVAGEDSNQPQHF.

This clonotype was observed many times. The chain employs TRBV12-3 or TRBV12-4 and TRBJ2-7, with TRBD2 matching over 7 bases. The length of the CDR3 is 16 residues. V lost 6 bases to trimming and J lost 4 bases; unmatched junction nucleotides: 15. In DNA form, the CDR3 reads TGTGCCAGCAGCTTCACGCCCGGGGGGTGGCTATACGAGCAGTACTTC. Its translation: CASSFTPGGWLYEQYF.

Ten or more counts support this clonotype. The chain couples TRBV20-1 to TRBJ2-5; D is perhaps TRBD2 (6 bases). Trimming pared 5 bases from V and 1 base from J, leaving 17 bases between. The CDR3 covers 15 residues. Germline V gene lookup returns CDR1 DFQATT and CDR2 SNEGSKA (reference sequence). The CDR3, as DNA: TGCAGTGCTCGATTCTGGGGCGGGGCCCAAGAGACCCAGTACTTC. Its translation: CSARFWGGAQETQYF.

Concerning this clonotype itself: This may be a read error, as it is one base from a much larger clone. This CDR3 is CASSVEGSTGELFF. CDR3 nucleotide sequence: TGTGCCAGCAGTGTAGAGGGGTCCACCGGGGAGCTGTTTTTT. V is TRBV2 and J is TRBJ2-2; D might be TRBD1 or TRBD2, each matching 5 bases. This CDR3 has 14 amino acids. The ends were cut back, 4 bases at V and 4 bases at J, with 10 bases in the middle. Germline assignment: CDR1 SNHLY and CDR2 FYNNEI.

This clonotype came up a few times. This chain uses TRBV24-1 with TRBJ2-7, with D possibly matching TRBD2 (6 bases). V was pared by 5 bases and J by 0 bases, with 13 bases between. The CDR3 contains 15 residues. The V gene's germline CDR1 is KGHDR and CDR2 SFDVKD. The CDR3 sequence is CATSGASANSYEQYF. CDR3 bases: TGTGCCACCAGTGGGGCTAGCGCAAACTCCTACGAGCAGTACTTC.

The rearrangement uses TRBV3-1 and TRBJ1-4; D not certain. Deletions cut 0 bases from V and 13 bases from J, with 15 bases between. This CDR3 has 14 amino acids. Germline V CDR1 and CDR2: LGHDT, YNNKEL (reference sequence). The CDR3 here is CASSQDPTAGGLFF. The CDR3 nucleotides are TGTGCCAGCAGCCAAGACCCCACCGCGGGTGGACTGTTTTTT.

This clonotype has more than one count but fewer than ten. This sequence joins TRBV4-1 and TRBJ2-4; no clear D. Per the germline V gene, CDR1 is MGHRA and CDR2 is YSYEKL. This CDR3 region has 17 residues. V was shortened by 1 base and J by 0 bases, with 13 bases between the two germline ends. This CDR3 is CASSQVPGQLAKNIQYF. The DNA for the CDR3 is TGCGCCAGCAGCCAAGTACCTGGCCAGCTAGCCAAAAACATTCAGTACTTC.

This clonotype came up many times. The chain recombines TRBV28 with TRBJ2-7, with a possible D match to TRBD1 (6 bases). V dropped 6 bases and J dropped 2 bases, with 17 bases sitting between them. Germline lookup yields CDR1 MDHEN and CDR2 SYDVKM. CDR3 length equals 15 residues. The CDR3 protein is CASSRRDTGPYEQYF. The CDR3 nucleotides are TGTGCCAGCAGCAGACGGGACACCGGTCCCTACGAGCAGTACTTC.

This clonotype was counted between two and nine times. This chain links TRBV12-3 or TRBV12-4 with TRBJ1-2; a weak D match, TRBD1 (5 bases). With 3 bases removed from V and 8 bases from J, the gap between germline ends came to 16 bases. There are 14 residues in the CDR3. Written as DNA, the CDR3 is TGTGCCAGCAGTTTCCGGGGCGGCGGTAAAGGCTACACCTTC. Translating it yields CASSFRGGGKGYTF.

This clonotype was seen ten or more times. The V call is TRBV13, the J call TRBJ2-5; D may match TRBD1 or TRBD2 (5 bases each). This CDR3 has 14 residues. The germline V and J ends were trimmed by 3 bases and 1 base, with 9 bases remaining between them. From germline, CDR1 is PRHDT and CDR2 FYEKMQ (reference sequence). The CDR3 bases are TGTGCCAGCAGCTTCCGGGACGGCCAAGAGACCCAGTACTTC. Translating gives CASSFRDGQETQYF.

Many counts were recorded for this clonotype. The CDR3 spells CASSPEYQETQYF. CDR3 coding DNA: TGCGCCAGCAGCCCCGAGTACCAAGAGACCCAGTACTTC. The chain joins TRBV5-1 to TRBJ2-5; D unresolved. CDR3 length: 13 amino acids. Looked up from germline, CDR1 is SGHRS and CDR2 is YFSETQ. V gave up 4 bases and J gave up 0 bases, with 7 bases separating them.

V gene TRBV6-1 combines with J gene TRBJ2-7; perhaps TRBD1 as D (5 bases). V was pared by 6 bases and J by 2 bases, with 8 bases between. The CDR3 is 12 amino acids. Germline V CDR1 and CDR2: MNHNS, SASEGT. CDR3 bases: TGTGCCAGCAGCAGGGTAGCCTACGAGCAGTACTTC. Protein product: CASSRVAYEQYF.

This clonotype was picked up many times. The genes are TRBV28 and TRBJ2-7; D is undetermined. Looked up from germline, CDR1 is MDHEN and CDR2 is SYDVKM. The CDR3 is 14 amino acids. V lost 1 base, J lost 3 bases, and 10 bases lay in between. Written as DNA, the CDR3 is TGTGCCAGCAGTTTATCGGTGACCAACTACGAGCAGTACTTC. It is translated as CASSLSVTNYEQYF. Complete variable domain (other parts from reference TRBV28 and TRBJ2-7): DVKVTQSSRYLVKRTGEKVFLECVQDMDHENMFWYRQDPGLGLRLIYFSYDVKMKEKGDIPEGYSVSREKKERFSLILESASTNQTSMYLCASSLSVTNYEQYFGPGTRLTVT.

This clonotype was detected many times. The chain joins TRBV24-1 to TRBJ1-2, with 11 bases identical to TRBD1. The V gene's germline CDR1 is KGHDR and CDR2 SFDVKD. V lost 2 bases to trimming and J lost 4 bases; unmatched junction nucleotides: 5. The CDR3 consists of 16 residues. CDR3 amino acids: CATSDSRTGGVYGYTF. The CDR3 DNA is TGTGCCACCAGTGATTCTCGGACAGGGGGCGTCTATGGCTACACCTTC.